These 25 T cell receptor beta chains were sequenced from one sample in a study of cytomegalovirus exposure and HLA in healthy donors (dated by TCRdb to about 2017). The library relied on the immunoSEQ multiplex PCR assay. As stored in TCRdb, this immuneACCESS dataset retains in-frame rearrangements with V and J assigned. A fraction of the clones does not appear; measured against another copy, unresolved V genes explain less than half of the discrepancy, and the remainder lacks a known reason. This sample has tens of thousands of clones in its table, and 95% of those were observed once. In total, the top ten clones hold about 6.5% of the sample. The sequenced sample consisted of PBMCs. These receptors were taken from a woman aged 18-29 years in good health and CMV-seropositive.

CDR3 sequence (DNA): TGTGCCTGGAGTGTATCGGCAGGAAGGAGCAATCAGCCCCAGCATTTT. Its protein product is CAWSVSAGRSNQPQHF. The chain employs TRBV30 and TRBJ1-5; D is ambiguous. The CDR3 loop spans 16 amino acids. Trimming took off 0 bases at V and 1 base at J, with 13 bases between the two ends. Germline-derived CDR1 and CDR2 are GTSNPN and SVGIG (reference sequence).

The chain joins TRBV10-3 to TRBJ1-3; 7 positions agree with TRBD1. Germline assignment: CDR1 ENHRY and CDR2 SYGVKD. The CDR3 runs to 19 residues. Trimming cost V 5 bases and J 0 bases; bases outside gene matches: 16. As DNA, the CDR3 is TGTGCCATCAGTCTAGACAGGGCTAATATGTGGGGCTCTGGAAACACCATATATTTT. Its translation: CAISLDRANMWGSGNTIYF.

CDR3 protein: CASSLGSNRDYEQYF. In nucleotides, the CDR3 is TGTGCCAGCAGCTTAGGTTCAAACAGGGACTACGAGCAGTACTTC. The rearrangement links TRBV11-2 to TRBJ2-7, with D tentatively TRBD1 (6 bases). This CDR3 contains 15 residues. Germline CDR1 reads SGHAT; CDR2 reads FQNNGV. Trimming left V 1 base short and J 3 bases short, with 13 bases between.

This chain connects TRBV5-1 to TRBJ2-3; 8 nucleotides line up with TRBD2. CDR1 and CDR2 from the germline V gene are SGHRS and YFSETQ. V shed 4 bases and J 1 base; nucleotides not matched to a gene: 2. This CDR3 is 14 amino acids long. The CDR3 loop reads CASSRSGGTDTQYF. The CDR3 DNA reads as TGCGCCAGCAGCCGTAGCGGGGGCACAGATACGCAGTATTTT.

This rearrangement joins TRBV28 to TRBJ1-2; 7 bases line up with TRBD1. The length of the CDR3 is 13 residues. CDR1 MDHEN and CDR2 SYDVKM come from the germline V gene. Trimming cost V 6 bases and J 5 bases; bases outside gene matches: 6. CDR3 in amino acids: CASRIPGGYGYTF. CDR3 in DNA: TGTGCCAGCAGAATCCCAGGGGGGTATGGCTACACCTTC.

V gene TRBV7-2 combines with J gene TRBJ1-1; the D is unclear. V lost 4 bases and J 5 bases, leaving 14 bases between the germline ends. The germline V gene has CDR1 SGHTA and CDR2 FQGNSA. This CDR3 is built from 14 residues. The CDR3 loop is CASSSTEGGTEAFF. The CDR3, as DNA: TGTGCCAGCAGCTCCACAGAAGGCGGGACTGAAGCTTTCTTT.

The chain links TRBV29-1 to TRBJ2-5; 9 bases agree with TRBD1. This CDR3 has 11 residues. Germline values: CDR1 SQVTM, CDR2 ANQGSEA. CDR3 coding DNA: TGCAACGCGGGACAGGGCGAGACCCAGTACTTC. It yields the protein CNAGQGETQYF.

The chain links TRBV28 to TRBJ1-1; perhaps TRBD1 as D (6 bases). V lost 2 bases to trimming and J lost 4 bases, with 14 bases between them. CDR3 length: 15 amino acids. In germline, CDR1 is MDHEN, CDR2 SYDVKM. The CDR3 DNA follows: TGTGCCAGCAGTTTAGTTACAGGGTACGGCACTGAAGCTTTCTTT. Protein: CASSLVTGYGTEAFF.

The chain employs TRBV28 and TRBJ1-1; a weak D match, TRBD1 (5 bases). This CDR3 is built from 14 residues. Trimming took off 6 bases at V and 6 bases at J, with 17 bases between the two ends. Germline V gene sequence: CDR1 MDHEN, CDR2 SYDVKM. In DNA, the CDR3 is TGTGCCAGCAGCATGACCCCAGGGCTGGCTGAAGCTTTCTTT. This sequence encodes CASSMTPGLAEAFF.

This clone was observed once. This chain links TRBV10-1 with TRBJ1-1; D remains ambiguous. Germline V CDR1 and CDR2: WNHNN, SYGVQD (reference sequence). Trimming pared 3 bases from V and 3 bases from J, leaving 11 bases between. The CDR3 loop spans 14 amino acids. The DNA for the CDR3 is TGCGCCAGCAGTGACCCCGGGGAGGACACTGAAGCTTTCTTT. It specifies CASSDPGEDTEAFF.

This clone turned up a few times. The chain's CDR3 is CASSYQPRLAGEQYF. The CDR3 region has the DNA TGTGCCAGCAGTTACCAACCCCGACTAGCGGGCGAGCAGTACTTC. The rearrangement uses TRBV6-5 and TRBJ2-7, with 10 bases identical to TRBD2. The germline CDR1 and CDR2 sequences are MNHEY and SVGAGI. V shed 2 bases and J 6 bases; nucleotides not matched to a gene: 7. This CDR3 spans 15 amino acids.

The chain has TRBV28 and TRBJ2-7, with D possibly being TRBD2 (6 bases). CDR1 MDHEN and CDR2 SYDVKM come from the germline V gene. This CDR3 region has 15 residues. With 7 bases removed from V and 4 bases from J, the gap between germline ends came to 20 bases. The CDR3 nucleotides are TGTGCCAGCAATCCTCCGGGCAGGGCGGGGTACGAGCAGTACTTC. Protein product: CASNPPGRAGYEQYF.

This clone was recorded only once. This chain links TRBV11-2 with TRBJ1-1; D unclear. The CDR3 loop spans 13 amino acids. Germline V gene lookup returns CDR1 SGHAT and CDR2 FQNNGV. V lost 5 bases to trimming and J lost 1 base, with 8 bases between them. The CDR3 bases are TGTGCCAGCAGCAAGACTACGAACACTGAAGCTTTCTTT. This gives the protein CASSKTTNTEAFF.

The chain uses TRBV7-2 and TRBJ1-1, with 9 bases that match TRBD1. The CDR3 consists of 16 residues. The ends lost 5 bases at V and 5 bases at J; junction bases unmatched: 12. Germline V CDR1 and CDR2: SGHTA, FQGNSA. CDR3 DNA: TGTGCCAGCAGCCAGTTTAACCCGGGACAGGGTACTGAAGCTTTCTTT. Protein product: CASSQFNPGQGTEAFF.

This rearrangement joins TRBV14 to TRBJ2-1; D perhaps matches TRBD2 (6 bases). This CDR3 spans 16 amino acids. Germline V gene lookup returns CDR1 SGHDN and CDR2 FVKESK. V was trimmed by 3 bases and J by 3 bases, leaving 15 bases between them. The CDR3 loop is CASSQRPGANYNEQFF. The CDR3 DNA reads as TGTGCCAGCAGCCAGAGACCGGGAGCTAACTACAATGAGCAGTTCTTC.

CDR3: CASSSASGSNEKLFF. CDR3 nucleotide sequence: TGTGCCAGCAGCTCGGCCTCCGGGAGTAATGAAAAACTGTTTTTT. V and J are TRBV13 and TRBJ1-4; no firm D call. Between the trimmed V and J ends, which lost 4 bases and 4 bases, there was a span of 13 bases. The V gene's germline CDR1 is PRHDT and CDR2 FYEKMQ (reference sequence). The CDR3 spans 15 residues.

The rearrangement joins TRBV28 to TRBJ1-1; maybe TRBD1 (6 bases). CDR1 is MDHEN and CDR2 is SYDVKM in the germline V gene. This CDR3 is built from 15 residues. Trimming pared 5 bases from V and 4 bases from J, leaving 17 bases between. The CDR3 here is CASSTPGRGATEAFF. CDR3 nucleotide sequence: TGTGCCAGCAGTACCCCGGGGCGGGGGGCCACTGAAGCTTTCTTT.

V is TRBV29-1 and J is TRBJ2-5; TRBD1 agrees at 9 bases. V lost 6 bases to trimming and J lost 2 bases; unmatched junction nucleotides: 1. CDR3 size: 12 residues. Per germline, CDR1 SQVTM and CDR2 ANQGSEA. The CDR3 here is CSVGTGQETQYF. CDR3 nucleotide sequence: TGCAGCGTCGGGACAGGGCAAGAGACCCAGTACTTC.

The chain couples TRBV6-1 to TRBJ2-7; TRBD2 aligns across 12 bases. This CDR3 region has 15 residues. V lost 1 base, J lost 6 bases, and 4 bases stayed unmatched. CDR1 is MNHNS, CDR2 SASEGT, per germline. The CDR3 here is CASSEGLAGVSEQYF. The CDR3 bases are TGTGCCAGCAGTGAAGGACTAGCGGGAGTCTCCGAGCAGTACTTC.

CDR3 protein: CASSLAGNTQYF. The CDR3 bases are TGTGCCAGCAGTTTAGCAGGGAATACGCAGTATTTT. The rearrangement links TRBV28 to TRBJ2-3, with D tentatively TRBD1 (5 bases). The V end was cut by 2 bases, the J end by 7 bases, with 7 bases between. The CDR3 extends over 12 amino acids. Germline lookup yields CDR1 MDHEN and CDR2 SYDVKM.

This chain links TRBV6-5 with TRBJ1-2, with D perhaps matching TRBD1 (6 bases). V was trimmed by 4 bases and J by 8 bases, leaving 11 bases between them. Germline loops: CDR1 MNHEY, CDR2 SVGAGI. The CDR3 is made up of 12 amino acids. The CDR3 loop is CASSSTGGGYTF. In DNA, the CDR3 is TGTGCCAGCAGTTCGACAGGAGGCGGCTACACCTTC.

The chain employs TRBV9 and TRBJ2-3; no firm D call. The V gene's germline CDR1 is SGDLS and CDR2 YYNGEE. The V gene lost 0 bases and the J gene lost 0 bases, with 8 bases spanning the gap. This CDR3 region has 15 residues. As DNA, the CDR3 is TGTGCCAGCAGCGTAGGGAGCGCCAGCACAGATACGCAGTATTTT. Translated: CASSVGSASTDTQYF.

The rearrangement uses TRBV27 and TRBJ1-6, with D unresolved. Germline assignment: CDR1 MNHEY and CDR2 SMNVEV (reference sequence). V dropped 6 bases and J dropped 0 bases, with 12 bases sitting between them. This CDR3 is built from 16 residues. The CDR3 DNA follows: TGTGCCAGCAGCGCCGGGAGGCTCTCCTATAATTCACCCCTCCACTTT. It specifies CASSAGRLSYNSPLHF.

CDR3 sequence: CASSQEWTDYEQYF. The CDR3 nucleotides read TGCGCCAGCAGCCAAGAATGGACAGACTACGAGCAGTACTTC. The chain is built from TRBV4-1 and TRBJ2-7, with a weak D call TRBD1 (6 bases). Germline V gene sequence: CDR1 MGHRA, CDR2 YSYEKL. The length of the CDR3 is 14 residues. V dropped 0 bases and J dropped 3 bases, with 9 bases sitting between them.

The chain combines TRBV5-6 with TRBJ2-3, with D tentatively TRBD1 (6 bases). V was trimmed by 3 bases and J by 2 bases, leaving 10 bases between them. Germline V lookup: CDR1 SGHDT, CDR2 YYEEEE. This CDR3 is 14 amino acids long. CDR3 amino acids: CASSSDSPTDTQYF. Here the CDR3 DNA reads TGTGCCAGCAGCTCGGACAGCCCCACAGATACGCAGTATTTT.